This passage covers 3 T cell receptor beta chains from one sample sequenced in a study of T cell responses to AZD1222 COVID-19 vaccine. Only in-frame clones appear in the TCRdb table, and some are missing; sequencing was by immunoSEQ multiplex PCR. The sample holds about 150,000 clones, around nine tenths seen once. Sequencing used peripheral blood, obtained after recovery from COVID-19. Receptors originate from an adult who had recovered from COVID-19.

The chain recombines TRBV7-2 with TRBJ1-2; weak D call: TRBD1 (5 bases). The germline V gene encodes CDR1 SGHTA and CDR2 FQGNSA. The V end lost 5 bases, the J end lost 4 bases, and 11 bases lay between the germline ends. The CDR3 is made up of 13 amino acids. CDR3 coding DNA: TGTGCCAGCAGCGGCGGGGCCCTCTATGGCTACACCTTC. Protein sequence: CASSGGALYGYTF.

The chain is built from TRBV25-1 and TRBJ2-3; 7 nucleotides line up with TRBD1. The length of the CDR3 is 14 residues. Germline-derived CDR1 and CDR2 are MGHDK and SYGVNS. The junction had 7 bases not matched to a gene; V was cut back by 8 bases and J by 2 bases. CDR3 nucleotides: TGTGCCAGCCGAGTCGGGACAGCCACAGATACGCAGTATTTT. The encoded protein is CASRVGTATDTQYF.

The J gene is TRBJ2-3, the V gene TRBV5-1, with 14 nucleotides matching TRBD2. The trim removed 3 bases at V and 4 bases at J, leaving 7 bases unmatched. The germline V gene has CDR1 SGHRS and CDR2 YFSETQ. This CDR3 spans 17 amino acids. The CDR3 DNA sequence: TGCGCCAGCAGCTCGGGACTAGCGGGAGTCGGTGCAGATACGCAGTATTTT. This codes for CASSSGLAGVGADTQYF.